One and the same sample provided the 14 T cell receptor beta chains below, sequenced in a study of shared clonotypes between healthy human individuals. The method was immunoSEQ multiplex PCR; TCRdb's version includes in-frame clones alone and lacks a portion of them. The table lists some 1.1 million clones, approximately 80% of them singletons, with almost 0.9% in the top ten. Material: memory CD4+ T cells from PBMCs. Subset indicated: CD45RA-negative fraction. The source of these receptors is a man younger than 35 in good health. Some clones in this sample may be carry-over from other donors' samples.

The chain recombines TRBV6-6 with TRBJ2-5; D gene unclear. The ends were cut back, 6 bases at V and 2 bases at J, with 10 bases in the middle. CDR3 length: 13 residues. Germline V lookup: CDR1 MNHNY, CDR2 SVGAGI (reference sequence). CDR3 DNA sequence: TGTGCCAGCAGGATGACCGTTCAAGAGACCCAGTACTTC. It is translated as CASRMTVQETQYF.

The chain recombines TRBV28 with TRBJ2-5; 7 positions agree with TRBD1. V trimming: 6 bases; J trimming: 5 bases; junction bases outside the gene matches: 6. Germline V CDR1 and CDR2: MDHEN, SYDVKM. The CDR3 totals 13 residues. The CDR3 DNA reads as TGTGCCAGCAGAAGAACAGGGGTTGAGACCCAGTACTTC. Translating it yields CASRRTGVETQYF.

This chain uses TRBV5-1 with TRBJ1-2; a weak D match, TRBD1 (6 bases). From germline, CDR1 is SGHRS and CDR2 YFSETQ. The CDR3 sequence is 15 residues long. The V end lost 4 bases, the J end lost 4 bases, and 17 bases lay between the germline ends. CDR3 nucleotides: TGCGCCAGCAGCACCAGTCTCAGGGGAGTCTATGGCTACACCTTC. Translating gives CASSTSLRGVYGYTF. Combining the CDR3 with reference TRBV5-1 and TRBJ1-2 gives the whole variable domain KAGVTQTPRYLIKTRGQQVTLSCSPISGHRSVSWYQQTPGQGLQFLFEYFSETQRNKGNFPGRFSGRQFSNSRSEMNVSTLELGDSALYLCASSTSLRGVYGYTFGSGTRLTVV.

The V call is TRBV7-2, the J call TRBJ2-1; 7 positions match TRBD2. The V gene's germline CDR1 is SGHTA and CDR2 FQGNSA. The CDR3 runs to 17 residues. The trim removed 0 bases at V and 6 bases at J, leaving 11 bases unmatched. The CDR3 reads CASSLAGGASGPNEQFF. CDR3 coding DNA: TGTGCCAGCAGCTTAGCGGGAGGGGCTAGCGGACCCAATGAGCAGTTCTTC.

The rearrangement uses TRBV28 and TRBJ2-6, with D tentatively TRBD1 (5 bases). Trimming removed 2 bases from V and 6 bases from J, with 11 bases in between. The CDR3 has 15 amino acids. Germline-derived CDR1 and CDR2 are MDHEN and SYDVKM. The CDR3 DNA sequence: TGTGCCAGCAGTTTAACAGGCGCCTCGGCCAACGTCCTGACTTTC. Residues: CASSLTGASANVLTF. Together with reference TRBV28 and TRBJ2-6, the CDR3 gives the full variable domain: DVKVTQSSRYLVKRTGEKVFLECVQDMDHENMFWYRQDPGLGLRLIYFSYDVKMKEKGDIPEGYSVSREKKERFSLILESASTNQTSMYLCASSLTGASANVLTFGAGSRLTVL.

V gene TRBV5-3 combines with J gene TRBJ1-1; TRBD1 is a possible D gene (5 bases). TRBV5-3 counts as an open reading frame of uncertain function. V lost 7 bases and J 11 bases, leaving 15 bases between the germline ends. The CDR3 totals 11 residues. CDR3 coding DNA: TGTGCCAGATCGATGACCTGGGACGCTTTCTTT. Encoded protein: CARSMTWDAFF.

This clone showed up just once. The chain recombines TRBV6-6 with TRBJ2-5, with D perhaps TRBD1 (5 bases). V was shortened by 9 bases and J by 4 bases, with 15 bases between the two germline ends. Germline V lookup: CDR1 MNHNY, CDR2 SVGAGI (reference sequence). This CDR3 contains 13 residues. CDR3 region: CASGQGRGETQYF. In DNA, the CDR3 is TGTGCCAGTGGGCAGGGTAGGGGAGAGACCCAGTACTTC.

This chain connects TRBV27 to TRBJ1-1; unclear D gene. V was pared by 3 bases and J by 7 bases, with 9 bases between. CDR3 size: 12 residues. The germline gives CDR1 MNHEY, CDR2 SMNVEV (reference sequence). For the CDR3, the DNA is TGTGCCAGCAGTTTGTCTGGCCGTGAAGCTTTCTTT. This gives the protein CASSLSGREAFF.

The V call is TRBV6-6, the J call TRBJ1-2; 7 nucleotides align to TRBD1. Germline V lookup: CDR1 MNHNY, CDR2 SVGAGI (reference sequence). V gave up 6 bases and J gave up 0 bases; unmatched junction bases: 4. CDR3 length equals 14 residues. The CDR3 spells CASRGQWANYGYTF. CDR3 bases: TGTGCCAGCAGGGGACAGTGGGCTAACTATGGCTACACCTTC.

The chain employs TRBV19 and TRBJ2-7, with 9 bases that match TRBD1. The CDR3 is made up of 15 amino acids. After removal of 5 bases from V and 1 base from J, the junction contained 6 bases not matched to a gene. Germline V CDR1 and CDR2: LNHDA, SQIVND (reference sequence). CDR3 DNA: TGTGCCAGTAGTCCACCGACAGGGGGTTCCTACGAGCAGTACTTC. It is translated as CASSPPTGGSYEQYF.

This clone was counted at least ten times. The identical CDR3 is also encoded by other nucleotide sequences in the sample. DNA for the CDR3: TGTGCCAGCAGTTTATCGGGAGGGAATGAAAAACTGTTTTTT. It specifies CASSLSGGNEKLFF. The rearrangement uses TRBV28 and TRBJ1-4, with no clear D. The V gene lost 1 base and the J gene lost 5 bases, with 8 bases spanning the gap. The CDR3 covers 14 residues. In germline, CDR1 is MDHEN, CDR2 SYDVKM.

The gene calls are TRBV28 and TRBJ2-1; 11 bases are shared with TRBD2. The junction had 8 bases not matched to a gene; V was cut back by 7 bases and J by 3 bases. Per germline, CDR1 MDHEN and CDR2 SYDVKM. The CDR3 is 16 amino acids. DNA of the CDR3: TGTGCCAGCACCATCGTAGCGGGGGGGTTCTACAATGAGCAGTTCTTC. Protein sequence: CASTIVAGGFYNEQFF.

The rearrangement links TRBV29-1 to TRBJ1-2, with 7 positions matching TRBD1. CDR3 length: 12 amino acids. The V and J ends lost 4 bases and 4 bases, in that order; junction bases with no gene match: 3. The V gene's germline CDR1 is SQVTM and CDR2 ANQGSEA. The CDR3 here is CSVGDRVYGYTF. CDR3 in DNA: TGCAGCGTTGGCGACAGGGTCTATGGCTACACCTTC.

The gene calls are TRBV18 and TRBJ2-1, with D unclear. V was trimmed by 1 base and J by 6 bases, leaving 10 bases between them. Germline V gene sequence: CDR1 KGHSH, CDR2 LQKENI. The CDR3 length is 14 residues. The CDR3 reads CASSPLHGINEQFF. The CDR3 DNA reads TGTGCCAGCTCACCACTACACGGAATCAATGAGCAGTTCTTC.